This T cell receptor (beta chain) was documented in a study of T cells in Graves' hyperthyroidism and ophthalmopathy. Amplification of TCR beta CDR3 regions used RNA as the template. TCR CDR3 underwent first-round RT-PCR with the HTBI primer set. TCRdb re-called the multiplex PCR reads through MiXCR, storing one row per CDR3 protein. In the table there are about 680,000 distinct CDR3 sequences, roughly a third of which are singletons. If no ophthalmopathy progression occurred within 18 months, Graves' hyperthyroidism was stable. Clinical symptoms, serum thyroxine, TRAb, thyroid ultrasound and orbital computed tomography established diagnosis. This clonotype was observed a few times. This CDR3 spans 12 amino acids. CDR1 is LGHDT and CDR2 is YNNKEL in the germline V gene (reference sequence). The V gene lost 2 bases and the J gene lost 3 bases, with 4 bases spanning the gap.

Sequenced material: blood. This TCR was sampled from a woman aged 40 to 49 with Graves' hyperthyroidism. The rearrangement joins TRBV3-1 to TRBJ1-2; D call uncertain. The CDR3 region is CASSQHDYGYTF. Here the CDR3 DNA reads TGTGCCAGCAGCCAACATGACTATGGCTACACCTTC.